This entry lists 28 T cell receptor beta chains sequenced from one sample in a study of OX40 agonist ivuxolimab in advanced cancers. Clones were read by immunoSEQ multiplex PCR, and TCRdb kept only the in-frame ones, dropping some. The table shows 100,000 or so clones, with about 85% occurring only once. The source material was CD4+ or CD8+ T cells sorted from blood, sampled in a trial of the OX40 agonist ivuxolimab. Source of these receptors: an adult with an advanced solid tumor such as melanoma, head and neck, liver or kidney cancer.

For the CDR3, the DNA is TGTGCCAGCAGTGGAGAGGGGGCAGCGGAGACCCAGTACTTC. Protein: CASSGEGAAETQYF. J is TRBJ2-5 and V is TRBV28; 7 bases match TRBD1. Germline V gene data show CDR1 as MDHEN and CDR2 as SYDVKM. Trimming removed 5 bases from V and 5 bases from J; junction bases left unmatched: 8. The CDR3 spans 14 residues.

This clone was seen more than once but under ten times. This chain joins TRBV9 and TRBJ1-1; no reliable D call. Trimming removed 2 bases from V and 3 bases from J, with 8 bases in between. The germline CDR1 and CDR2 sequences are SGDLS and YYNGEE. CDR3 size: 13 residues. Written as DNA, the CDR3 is TGTGCCAGCAGCGTCAGGAGAGACACTGAAGCTTTCTTT. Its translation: CASSVRRDTEAFF. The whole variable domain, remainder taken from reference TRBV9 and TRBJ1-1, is DSGVTQTPKHLITATGQRVTLRCSPRSGDLSVYWYQQSLDQGLQFLIQYYNGEERAKGNILERFSAQQFPDLHSELNLSSLELGDSALYFCASSVRRDTEAFFGQGTRLTVV.

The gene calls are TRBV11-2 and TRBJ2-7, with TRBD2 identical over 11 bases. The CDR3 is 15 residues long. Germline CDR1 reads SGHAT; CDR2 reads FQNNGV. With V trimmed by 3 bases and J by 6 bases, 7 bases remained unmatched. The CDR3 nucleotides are TGTGCCAGCAGCTTGGCCGGGACTAGCGGCGGCGAGCAGTACTTC. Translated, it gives CASSLAGTSGGEQYF.

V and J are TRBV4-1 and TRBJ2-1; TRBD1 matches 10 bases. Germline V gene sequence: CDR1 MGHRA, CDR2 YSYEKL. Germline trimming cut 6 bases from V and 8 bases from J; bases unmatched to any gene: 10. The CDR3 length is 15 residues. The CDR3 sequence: CASSRPGQGMYEQFF. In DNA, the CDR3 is TGCGCCAGCAGTCGACCGGGACAGGGGATGTATGAGCAGTTCTTC.

The CDR3 sequence is CASSLGGRGTDTQYF. CDR3 nucleotide sequence: TGTGCCAGCAGCTTGGGCGGGAGGGGAACAGATACGCAGTATTTT. The rearrangement uses TRBV7-9 and TRBJ2-3; 9 bases match TRBD2. Unmatched junction bases numbered 4, after V lost 3 bases and J lost 3 bases. Germline V gene data show CDR1 as SEHNR and CDR2 as FQNEAQ (reference sequence). There are 15 residues in the CDR3.

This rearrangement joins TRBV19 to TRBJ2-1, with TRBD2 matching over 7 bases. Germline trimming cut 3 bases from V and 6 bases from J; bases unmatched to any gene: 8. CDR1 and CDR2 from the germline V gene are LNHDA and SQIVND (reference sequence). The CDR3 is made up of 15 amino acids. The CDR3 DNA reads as TGTGCCAGTAGTATTTTGGGAGGGTTAGGCAATGAGCAGTTCTTC. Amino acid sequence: CASSILGGLGNEQFF.

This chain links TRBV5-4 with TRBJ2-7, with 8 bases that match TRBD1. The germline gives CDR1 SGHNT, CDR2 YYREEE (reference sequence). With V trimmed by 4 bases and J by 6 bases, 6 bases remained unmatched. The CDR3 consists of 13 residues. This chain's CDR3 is CASSTGQGLEQYF. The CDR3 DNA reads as TGTGCCAGCAGCACAGGACAGGGTCTCGAGCAGTACTTC. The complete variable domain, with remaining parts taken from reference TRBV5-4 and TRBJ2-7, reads ETGVTQSPTHLIKTRGQQVTLRCSSQSGHNTVSWYQQALGQGPQFIFQYYREEENGRGNFPPRFSGLQFPNYSSELNVNALELDDSALYLCASSTGQGLEQYFGPGTRLTVT.

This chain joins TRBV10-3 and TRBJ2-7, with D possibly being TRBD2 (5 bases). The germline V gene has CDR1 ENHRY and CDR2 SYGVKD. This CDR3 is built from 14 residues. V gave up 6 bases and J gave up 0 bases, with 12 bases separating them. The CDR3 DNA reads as TGTGCCATCAGAAACTACCGGGACTCCTACGAGCAGTACTTC. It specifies CAIRNYRDSYEQYF.

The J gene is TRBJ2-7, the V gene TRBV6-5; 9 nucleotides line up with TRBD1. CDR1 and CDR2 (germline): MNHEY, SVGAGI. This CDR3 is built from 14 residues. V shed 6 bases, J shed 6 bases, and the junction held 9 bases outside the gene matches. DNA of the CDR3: TGTGCCAGCAGGCGGGGGACAGGGAAGGCCGAGCAGTACTTC. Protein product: CASRRGTGKAEQYF.

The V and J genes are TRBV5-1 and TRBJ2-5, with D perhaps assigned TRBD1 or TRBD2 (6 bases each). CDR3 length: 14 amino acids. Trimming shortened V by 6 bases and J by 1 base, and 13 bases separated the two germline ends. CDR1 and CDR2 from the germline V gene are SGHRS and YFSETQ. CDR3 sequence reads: CASKEGGGQETQYF. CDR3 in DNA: TGCGCCAGCAAGGAGGGGGGTGGCCAAGAGACCCAGTACTTC.

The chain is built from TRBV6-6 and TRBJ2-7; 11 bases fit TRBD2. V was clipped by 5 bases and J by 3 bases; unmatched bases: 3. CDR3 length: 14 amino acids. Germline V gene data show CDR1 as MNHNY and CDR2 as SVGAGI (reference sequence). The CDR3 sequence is CASSGLAGNYEQYF. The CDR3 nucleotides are TGTGCCAGCAGTGGACTAGCGGGTAACTACGAGCAGTACTTC.

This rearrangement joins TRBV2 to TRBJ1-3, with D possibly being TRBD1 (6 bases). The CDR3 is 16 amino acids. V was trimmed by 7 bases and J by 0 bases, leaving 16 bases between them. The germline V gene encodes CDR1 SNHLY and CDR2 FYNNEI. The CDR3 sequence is CASTEGDTYSGNTIYF. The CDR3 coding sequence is TGTGCCAGCACCGAAGGGGACACCTACTCTGGAAACACCATATATTTT.

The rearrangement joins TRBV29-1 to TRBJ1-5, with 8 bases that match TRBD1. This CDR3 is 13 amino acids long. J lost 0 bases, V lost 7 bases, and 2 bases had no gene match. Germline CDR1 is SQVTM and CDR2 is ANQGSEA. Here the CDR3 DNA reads TGCAGCGCTGGACAGGGTAGCAATCAGCCCCAGCATTTT. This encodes CSAGQGSNQPQHF.

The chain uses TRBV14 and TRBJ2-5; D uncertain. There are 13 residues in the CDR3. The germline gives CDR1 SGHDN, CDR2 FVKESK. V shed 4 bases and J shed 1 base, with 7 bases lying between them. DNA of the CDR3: TGTGCCAGCAGCCCCCGTCTCCAAGAGACCCAGTACTTC. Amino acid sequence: CASSPRLQETQYF.

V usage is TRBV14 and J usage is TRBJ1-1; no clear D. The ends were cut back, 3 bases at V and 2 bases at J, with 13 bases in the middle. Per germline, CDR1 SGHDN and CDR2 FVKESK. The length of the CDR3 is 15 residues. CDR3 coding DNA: TGTGCCAGCAGCCACCGCTTGACTGAAAACACTGAAGCTTTCTTT. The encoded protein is CASSHRLTENTEAFF.

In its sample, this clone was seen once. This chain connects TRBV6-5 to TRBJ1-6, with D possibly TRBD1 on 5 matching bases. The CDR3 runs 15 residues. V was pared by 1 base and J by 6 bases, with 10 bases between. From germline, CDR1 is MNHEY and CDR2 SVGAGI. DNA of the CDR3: TGTGCCAGCAGTTACTACGCAGGGAGTAATTCACCCCTCCACTTT. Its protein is CASSYYAGSNSPLHF.

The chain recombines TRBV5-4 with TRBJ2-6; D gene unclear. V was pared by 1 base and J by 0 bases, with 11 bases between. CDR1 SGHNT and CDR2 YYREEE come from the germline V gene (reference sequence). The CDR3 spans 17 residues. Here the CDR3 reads CASSLSTVHSGANVLTF. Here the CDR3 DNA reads TGTGCCAGCAGCTTGTCGACGGTGCACTCTGGGGCCAACGTCCTGACTTTC.

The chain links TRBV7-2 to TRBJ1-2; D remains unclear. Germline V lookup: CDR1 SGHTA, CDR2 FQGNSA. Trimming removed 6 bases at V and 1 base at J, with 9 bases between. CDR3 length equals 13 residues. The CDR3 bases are TGTGCCAGCAGAACCGGGAATAACTATGGCTACACCTTC. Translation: CASRTGNNYGYTF.

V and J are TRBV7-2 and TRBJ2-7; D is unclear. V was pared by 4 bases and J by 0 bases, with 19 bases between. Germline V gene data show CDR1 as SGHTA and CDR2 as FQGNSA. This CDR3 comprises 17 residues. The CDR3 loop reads CASSSRPPAPTSYEQYF. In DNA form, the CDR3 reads TGTGCCAGCAGCTCAAGGCCTCCAGCGCCCACCTCCTACGAGCAGTACTTC.

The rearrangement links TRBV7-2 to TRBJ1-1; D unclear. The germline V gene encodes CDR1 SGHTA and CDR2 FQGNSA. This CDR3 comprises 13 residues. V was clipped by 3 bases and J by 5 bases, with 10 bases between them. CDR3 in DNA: TGTGCCAGCAGCTTGCACCGGGGAACTGAAGCTTTCTTT. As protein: CASSLHRGTEAFF.

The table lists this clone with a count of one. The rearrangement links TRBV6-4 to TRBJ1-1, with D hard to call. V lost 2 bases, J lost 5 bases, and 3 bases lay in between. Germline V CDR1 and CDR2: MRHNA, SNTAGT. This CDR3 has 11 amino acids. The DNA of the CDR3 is TGTGCCAGCAGTGACAGGACTGAAGCTTTCTTT. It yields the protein CASSDRTEAFF.

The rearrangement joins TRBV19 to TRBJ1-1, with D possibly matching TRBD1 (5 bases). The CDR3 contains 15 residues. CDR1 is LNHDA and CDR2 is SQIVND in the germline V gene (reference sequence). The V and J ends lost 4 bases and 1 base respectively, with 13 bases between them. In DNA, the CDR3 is TGTGCCAGTAGTACCCCGGGGCAGAGGAACACTGAAGCTTTCTTT. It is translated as CASSTPGQRNTEAFF. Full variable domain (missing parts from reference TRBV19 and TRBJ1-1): DGGITQSPKYLFRKEGQNVTLSCEQNLNHDAMYWYRQDPGQGLRLIYYSQIVNDFQKGDIAEGYSVSREKKESFPLTVTSAQKNPTAFYLCASSTPGQRNTEAFFGQGTRLTVV.

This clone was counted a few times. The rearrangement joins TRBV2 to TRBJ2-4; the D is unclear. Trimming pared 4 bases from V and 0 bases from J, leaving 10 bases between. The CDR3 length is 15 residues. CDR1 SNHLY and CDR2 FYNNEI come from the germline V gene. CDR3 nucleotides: TGTGCCAGCAGTGCCGTCGCACTAGCCAAAAACATTCAGTACTTC. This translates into CASSAVALAKNIQYF.

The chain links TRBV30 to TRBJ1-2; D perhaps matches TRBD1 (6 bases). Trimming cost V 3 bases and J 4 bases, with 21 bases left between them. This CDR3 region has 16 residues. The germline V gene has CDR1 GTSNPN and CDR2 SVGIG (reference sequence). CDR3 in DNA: TGTGCCTGGAGAGCGGTTTTTGGGGGCCGGAGCTATGGCTACACCTTC. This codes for CAWRAVFGGRSYGYTF.

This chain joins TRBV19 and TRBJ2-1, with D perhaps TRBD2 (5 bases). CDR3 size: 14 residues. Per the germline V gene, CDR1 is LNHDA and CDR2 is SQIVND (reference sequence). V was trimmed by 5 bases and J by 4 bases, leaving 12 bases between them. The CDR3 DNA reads TGTGCCAGTAGTTCTGTAGCGCCTTACAATGAGCAGTTCTTC. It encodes CASSSVAPYNEQFF.

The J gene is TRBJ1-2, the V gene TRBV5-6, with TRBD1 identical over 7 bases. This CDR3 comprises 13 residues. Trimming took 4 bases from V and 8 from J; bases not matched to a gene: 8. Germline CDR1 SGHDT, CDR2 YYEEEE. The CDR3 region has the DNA TGTGCCAGCAGCGACACAGGGGTAAGAGGCTACACCTTC. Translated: CASSDTGVRGYTF. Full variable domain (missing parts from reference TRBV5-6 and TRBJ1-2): DAGVTQSPTHLIKTRGQQVTLRCSPKSGHDTVSWYQQALGQGPQFIFQYYEEEERQRGNFPDRFSGHQFPNYSSELNVNALLLGDSALYLCASSDTGVRGYTFGSGTRLTVV.

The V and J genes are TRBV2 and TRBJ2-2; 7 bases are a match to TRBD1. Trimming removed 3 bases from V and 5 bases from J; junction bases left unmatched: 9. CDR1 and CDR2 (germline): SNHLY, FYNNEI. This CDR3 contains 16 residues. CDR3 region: CASSERQGDRTGELFF. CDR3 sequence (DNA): TGTGCCAGCAGTGAGCGGCAGGGGGATCGGACCGGGGAGCTGTTTTTT.

In DNA form, the CDR3 reads TGTGCCAGCAGCCCCCCCGGGGGAAGGGACGAAAAACTGTTTTTT. Translating gives CASSPPGGRDEKLFF. The chain is built from TRBV7-9 and TRBJ1-4; tentatively, D is TRBD1 (5 bases). The CDR3 totals 15 residues. V lost 5 bases and J 8 bases, leaving 18 bases between the germline ends. CDR1 SEHNR and CDR2 FQNEAQ come from the germline V gene (reference sequence).